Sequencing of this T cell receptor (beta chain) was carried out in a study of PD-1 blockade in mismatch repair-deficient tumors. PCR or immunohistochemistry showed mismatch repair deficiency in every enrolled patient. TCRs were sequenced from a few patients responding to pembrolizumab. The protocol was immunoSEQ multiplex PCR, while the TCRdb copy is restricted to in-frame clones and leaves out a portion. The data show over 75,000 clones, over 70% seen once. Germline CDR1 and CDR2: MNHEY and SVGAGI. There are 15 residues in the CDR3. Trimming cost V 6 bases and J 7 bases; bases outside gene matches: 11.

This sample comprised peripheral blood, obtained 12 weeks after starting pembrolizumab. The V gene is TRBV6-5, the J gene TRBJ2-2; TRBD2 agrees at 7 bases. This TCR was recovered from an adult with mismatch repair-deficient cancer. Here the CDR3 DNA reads TGTGCCAGCAGAAAAAGCGGGACTTCGATCGGGGAGCTGTTTTTT. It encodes CASRKSGTSIGELFF.